The rows below give T cell receptor beta chains drawn from one sample of a study of blood T cell repertoires in COVID-19. The method was immunoSEQ multiplex PCR; TCRdb's version includes in-frame clones alone and lacks a portion of them. The sample shows tens of thousands of clones, around nine tenths of them seen only once. The sample consisted of peripheral blood. The receptors originated from an older man with acute or convalescent COVID-19. Both conserved end residues are part of each CDR3. Fields, in order: V gene, J gene, D gene, clone size, CDR3 protein, CDR3 DNA. A D gene is named only where the DNA matches it firmly. Clone sizes are given selectively: once, few, many, or a class where the clone is expanded.

TRBV24-1,TRBJ1-1,TRBD1,-,CATSDFWGQGKMNTEAFF,TGTGCCACCAGTGATTTTTGGGGACAGGGGAAAATGAACACTGAAGCTTTCTTT
TRBV7-9,TRBJ2-4,TRBD1,-,CASNPWTGGAKNIQYF,TGTGCCAGCAACCCCTGGACAGGGGGGGCCAAAAACATTCAGTACTTC
TRBV28,TRBJ1-6,TRBD1,-,CASTLSGQGNSPLHF,TGTGCCAGCACCCTATCGGGACAGGGAAATTCACCCCTCCACTTT
TRBV6-2/TRBV6-3,TRBJ1-5,-,-,CASSNFLNQPQHF,TGTGCCAGCAGCAACTTCCTTAATCAGCCCCAGCATTTT
TRBV18,TRBJ1-2,-,-,CASSPPRTGTNYGYTF,TGTGCCAGCTCACCACCGCGAACCGGGACAAACTATGGCTACACCTTC
TRBV19,TRBJ1-1,TRBD1,-,CASSRKTGARANTEAFF,TGTGCCAGTAGTAGAAAAACAGGGGCCAGAGCGAACACTGAAGCTTTCTTT
TRBV2,TRBJ1-1,TRBD1,-,CASHRGSDTEAFF,TGTGCCAGCCACAGGGGGTCGGACACTGAAGCTTTCTTT
TRBV18,TRBJ1-5,TRBD1,-,CASSPTGGDQPQHF,TGTGCCAGCTCACCTACAGGGGGAGATCAGCCCCAGCATTTT
TRBV6-5,TRBJ2-1,TRBD2,-,CASGLAEYNEQFF,TGTGCCAGTGGGCTAGCGGAGTACAATGAGCAGTTCTTC
TRBV7-2,TRBJ2-7,TRBD2,-,CASSLEGRLAASSYEQYF,TGTGCCAGCAGCTTAGAGGGGCGACTAGCGGCCAGCTCCTACGAGCAGTACTTC
TRBV6-2/TRBV6-3,TRBJ2-3,TRBD2,-,CASRPSGGDTQYF,TGTGCCAGCAGACCTAGCGGAGGGGATACGCAGTATTTT
TRBV9,TRBJ2-7,-,-,CASSVGGISYEQYF,TGTGCCAGCAGCGTAGGAGGTATTTCCTACGAGCAGTACTTC
TRBV28,TRBJ2-7,TRBD2,few,CASTPSSGSSYEQYF,TGTGCCAGCACCCCTTCGAGCGGGAGCTCCTACGAGCAGTACTTC
TRBV27,TRBJ2-5,TRBD1,-,CASSPTGVETQYF,TGTGCCAGCAGTCCGACAGGGGTAGAGACCCAGTACTTC
TRBV4-2,TRBJ1-1,-,-,CASSQVTGNTEAFF,TGTGCCAGCAGCCAAGTGACGGGAAACACTGAAGCTTTCTTT
TRBV7-2,TRBJ2-7,TRBD2,-,CASSELALAYEQYF,TGTGCCAGCAGCGAACTAGCGTTGGCCTACGAGCAGTACTTC
TRBV5-8,TRBJ1-1,-,-,CASSLYQDRAIGYTEAFF,TGTGCCAGCAGCTTGTATCAGGACAGAGCTATAGGGTACACTGAAGCTTTCTTT
TRBV7-2,TRBJ2-1,-,-,CASSLQRNYNEQFF,TGTGCCAGCAGTCTCCAGCGAAACTACAATGAGCAGTTCTTC
TRBV6-5,TRBJ2-1,TRBD2,-,CASSRGASGFQFF,TGTGCCAGCAGTAGAGGTGCTAGCGGGTTCCAGTTCTTC
TRBV9,TRBJ1-4,TRBD1,-,CASSVGKGQGEKLFF,TGTGCCAGCAGCGTAGGAAAGGGACAGGGGGAAAAACTGTTTTTT
TRBV7-6,TRBJ1-3,TRBD1,-,CASSVPGQGNTIYF,TGTGCCAGCAGCGTCCCGGGACAGGGAAACACCATATATTTT
TRBV5-5,TRBJ2-2,-,-,CASSLDPGGTGELFF,TGTGCCAGCAGCTTGGATCCGGGTGGCACCGGGGAGCTGTTTTTT
TRBV6-4,TRBJ1-1,-,-,CATKYWTRLGDTEAFF,TGTGCCACCAAATACTGGACACGGCTAGGAGACACTGAAGCTTTCTTT
TRBV6-5,TRBJ2-7,TRBD2,-,CASTFGLAGGEQYF,TGTGCCAGCACTTTCGGACTAGCGGGAGGCGAGCAGTACTTC
TRBV10-3,TRBJ1-6,TRBD1,-,CAIRQGADNSPLHF,TGTGCCATCAGACAGGGGGCTGATAATTCACCCCTCCACTTT
TRBV5-1,TRBJ2-1,-,-,CASSLDRAGNEQFF,TGCGCCAGCAGCTTGGACAGGGCGGGCAATGAGCAGTTCTTC
TRBV6-4,TRBJ2-3,TRBD2,once,CASSDGTSGTDTQYF,TGTGCCAGCAGTGACGGGACTAGCGGCACAGATACGCAGTATTTT
TRBV7-9,TRBJ2-3,TRBD2,-,CASSYPLAGGPMDTQYF,TGTGCCAGCAGTTACCCACTAGCGGGAGGGCCAATGGATACGCAGTATTTT
TRBV15,TRBJ1-2,-,-,CATSRDQGGRGYGYTF,TGTGCCACCAGCAGAGACCAAGGCGGCAGGGGCTATGGCTACACCTTC
TRBV5-5,TRBJ2-5,-,-,CASSLGTGLLRYF,TGTGCCAGCAGCTTAGGAACAGGGCTTCTGCGGTACTTC
TRBV5-1,TRBJ1-2,TRBD1,-,CASSLRTGTVVEGYTF,TGCGCCAGCAGCCTAAGGACAGGGACGGTAGTTGAAGGCTACACCTTC
TRBV24-1,TRBJ2-1,TRBD1,-,CATSDYGQAYNEQFF,TGTGCCACCAGTGATTACGGACAGGCCTACAATGAGCAGTTCTTC
TRBV3-1/TRBV3-2,TRBJ1-1,-,once,CASSQDRGNTEAFF,TGTGCCAGCAGCCAAGATCGGGGGAACACTGAAGCTTTCTTT
TRBV28,TRBJ1-2,-,-,CASRPGTTRYGYTF,TGTGCCAGCAGGCCCGGGACAACACGCTATGGCTACACCTTC
TRBV10-3,TRBJ2-1,TRBD2,-,CAISEKTSGRNEQFF,TGTGCCATCAGTGAAAAGACTAGCGGTCGGAATGAGCAGTTCTTC
TRBV3-1/TRBV3-2,TRBJ2-1,TRBD2,-,CASSQEGPRTSGATNGSYNEQFF,TGTGCCAGCAGCCAAGAAGGCCCCCGGACTAGCGGGGCCACAAACGGGTCCTACAATGAGCAGTTCTTC
TRBV5-1,TRBJ1-4,TRBD1,-,CASSSGQVNEKLFF,TGCGCCAGCAGCTCCGGACAGGTTAATGAAAAACTGTTTTTT